The present T cell receptor (beta chain) was sequenced within a study of CD8+CD57+ T cells in acquired aplastic anemia listed by TCRdb under 2018. For the wider study: A mean of about 3.2 ug of DNA, ranging from about 0.19 to 27.4 ug, was extracted from sorted CD4+ and CD8+ cells. A CD8+CD57+ expansion meant a frequency higher than the mean frequency seen in healthy subjects. Overall results and qualifications from the work: No significant difference in CD8+ Simpson's diversity was found between patients and healthy controls (P=0.060). Around 31 CD8+ CDR3 sequences were shared between patients and controls but appeared highly expressed in patients and within their immunodominant clones.

Measured from the cysteine to the phenylalanine, the CDR3 is 15 residues long. The sequence is cut down to CDR3 DNA, 45 bases in frame from base 1. According to the germline V gene, CDR1 reads SNHLY and CDR2 reads FYNNEI. Turning to this clonotype: It has no known antigen specificity. The germline gene is not matched at one end of the junction; a read error may be the cause.

Patients chosen for sequencing had shown expansion of CD8+CD57+ cells by flow cytometry. Every patient had severe acquired aplastic anemia, diagnosed using the International Study of Aplastic Anemia and Agranulocytosis and Camitta criteria. Patients had received no therapy at the time of blood sampling. The study deep-sequenced TCR repertoires of sorted CD4+ and CD8+ blood T cells from severe aplastic anemia patients and healthy subjects. Patients were enrolled under clinicaltrials.gov protocols 00001620, 01623167, 00001397, 00071045, 00081523 and 00961064 in the USA. Ficoll-Paque density gradient centrifugation was used to isolate peripheral blood mononuclear cells. Before DNA extraction, CD4+ and CD8+ T cells were sorted by FACS or by magnetic beads. TCR beta VDJ combination and CDR3 sequence profiling used genomic DNA as the template. TCR repertoire sequencing was run on an Illumina HiSeq 2000. In the authors' own workflow: Repertoire assessment relied on Simpson's diversity index, CDR3 size and DJ length profiles, and TRBV/TRBJ rearrangement plots. The most abundant DNA sequence in the deep sequencing data was taken as the immunodominant clone. CDR3 amino acid sequences were checked for sharing across subjects and were also compared against the VDJdb database and published repertoires. Starting from the raw public reads, TCRdb applied fastp trimming at Q25, assembled clones with MiXCR and retained in-frame beta chains. Here each entry gathers all rows of one CDR3 protein and keeps the most common genes and DNA. The V and J calls were determined by TCRdb, not by the authors. The sample includes 150,000 to 200,000 distinct CDR3 sequences, with 63% observed a single time. The ten biggest clones cover roughly 46% of the sample.

The sample was sorted CD4+, CD8+, or CD8+CD57+ T cells (not recorded which) from PBMCs. The source is a human donor with aplastic anemia. Recombination linked TRBV2 to TRBJ1-4; no D segment can be confidently identified. The nucleotide sequence is given as TGTGCCAGCAGGGAAGTATCGGGTTCTAATGAAAAACTGTTTTTT. It codes for CASREVSGSNEKLFF.